This TCR beta chain was documented in a study of shared clonotypes between healthy human individuals. V gave up 6 bases and J gave up 0 bases, with 11 bases separating them. This CDR3 has 14 residues. Germline CDR1 SGHRS, CDR2 YFSETQ. Produced via immunoSEQ multiplex PCR; TCRdb's table is partial and in-frame only. Altogether 2 million to 2.5 million clones are present, over 85% being singletons, with the ten largest covering more than 0.35%. Sequences were obtained from naive CD4+ T cells from PBMCs. This sample's subset: CD45RA+ positively selected. The chain recombines TRBV5-1 with TRBJ2-3; perhaps TRBD2 as D (5 bases). The source is a man aged 18 to 29 in good health. Some clones in this sample may be carry-over from other donors' samples. The CDR3 nucleotides read TGCGCCAGCACTGAGCGGCCTAGCACAGATACGCAGTATTTT. Amino acid sequence: CASTERPSTDTQYF. Filled out from reference TRBV5-1 and TRBJ2-3, the complete variable domain reads KAGVTQTPRYLIKTRGQQVTLSCSPISGHRSVSWYQQTPGQGLQFLFEYFSETQRNKGNFPGRFSGRQFSNSRSEMNVSTLELGDSALYLCASTERPSTDTQYFGPGTRLTVL.